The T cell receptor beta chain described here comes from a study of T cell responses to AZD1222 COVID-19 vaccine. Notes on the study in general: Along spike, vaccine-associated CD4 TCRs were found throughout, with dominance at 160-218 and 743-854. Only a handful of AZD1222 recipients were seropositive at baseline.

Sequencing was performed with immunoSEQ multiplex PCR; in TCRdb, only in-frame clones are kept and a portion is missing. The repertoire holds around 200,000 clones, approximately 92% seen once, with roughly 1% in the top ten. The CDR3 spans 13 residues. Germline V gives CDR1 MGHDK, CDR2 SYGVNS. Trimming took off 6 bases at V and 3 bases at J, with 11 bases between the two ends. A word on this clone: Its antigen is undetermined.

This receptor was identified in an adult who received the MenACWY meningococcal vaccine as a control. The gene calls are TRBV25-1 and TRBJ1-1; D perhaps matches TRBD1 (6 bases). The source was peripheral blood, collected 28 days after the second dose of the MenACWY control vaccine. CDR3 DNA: TGTGCCAGCAGCACAGGGAGGGACACTGAAGCTTTCTTT. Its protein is CASSTGRDTEAFF. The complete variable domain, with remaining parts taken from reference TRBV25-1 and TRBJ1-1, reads EADIYQTPRYLVIGTGKKITLECSQTMGHDKMYWYQQDPGMELHLIHYSYGVNSTEKGDLSSESTVSRIRTEHFPLTLESARPSHTSQYLCASSTGRDTEAFFGQGTRLTVV.